The clone carrying this T cell receptor beta chain has a count of ten or more. MiXCR, run by TCRdb on the reads, gives a single entry per CDR3 protein. The sample contains some 65,000 distinct CDR3 sequences, 21% of which appear only once. This entry comes from a study of lung T cells in sarcoidosis with Löfgren's syndrome. V was cut by 1 base and J by 2 bases, with 12 bases left in between. The CDR3 runs 16 residues. Germline values: CDR1 SGHTA, CDR2 FQGNSA. The genes are TRBV7-2 and TRBJ2-1, with D maybe TRBD2 (6 bases). This receptor was identified in a human donor with sarcoidosis (Löfgren's syndrome or another form), or a control subject (not recorded which). Material for sequencing was CD4+ T cells from PBMCs. This chain's CDR3 is CASSLEVGGTYNEQFF. The CDR3 region has the DNA TGTGCCAGCAGCTTAGAGGTGGGAGGAACCTACAATGAGCAGTTCTTC. Combining the CDR3 with reference TRBV7-2 and TRBJ2-1 gives the whole variable domain GAGVSQSPSNKVTEKGKDVELRCDPISGHTALYWYRQSLGQGLEFLIYFQGNSAPDKSGLPSDRFSAERTGGSVSTLTIQRTQQEDSAVYLCASSLEVGGTYNEQFFGPGTRLTVL.